These 30 T cell receptor beta chains were sequenced from one sample in a study of response to subunit inactivated influenza vaccine. TCRdb reprocessed the RT-PCR reads with MiXCR, giving one entry per CDR3 protein. The top ten clones hold over 9.5% of a sample with approximately 480,000 distinct CDR3 sequences, 9.5% to 12% of them seen once. The material was PBMCs from blood, obtained 40 to 50 days after vaccination. These TCRs come from a man between 45 and 60 years old who received an inactivated influenza vaccine.

This clonotype was seen at least ten times. The V call is TRBV5-1, the J call TRBJ2-5, with 10 bases lining up with TRBD1. The V gene end was trimmed by 4 bases and the J gene end by 4 bases; junction bases not matched to a gene: 4. The CDR3 length is 14 residues. Germline V CDR1 and CDR2: SGHRS, YFSETQ. The CDR3 loop reads CASSLGQGGETQYF. CDR3 sequence (DNA): TGCGCCAGCAGCCTAGGACAGGGGGGAGAGACCCAGTACTTC.

Remarks on this clonotype: Just one base apart from a much larger clone, this may be a read error. V usage is TRBV7-9 and J usage is TRBJ2-7, with TRBD1 as a possible D gene (6 bases). The CDR3 has 15 amino acids. CDR1 and CDR2 from the germline V gene are SEHNR and FQNEAQ (reference sequence). For the CDR3, the DNA is TGTGCCAGCAGCTTGGACCCTTTGAGGGGGAACGAGCAGCACTTC. The encoded protein is CASSLDPLRGNEQHF.

The chain employs TRBV21-1 and TRBJ2-7; the table's D call of TRBD1 was not tested on the DNA. TRBV21-1 is termed a pseudogene. This CDR3 contains 16 residues. CDR3 region: CASSKYGGQGYYEQYF. The CDR3 nucleotides read TGTGCCAGCAGCAAATACGGGGGACAGGGCTACTACGAGCAGTACTTC.

A few counts support this clonotype. This chain joins TRBV20-1 and TRBJ2-5, with D hard to call. The CDR3 contains 14 residues. Germline V CDR1 and CDR2: DFQATT, SNEGSKA (reference sequence). V was pared by 4 bases and J by 1 base, with 13 bases between. The CDR3 region is CSAITVVAQETQYF. The CDR3 DNA follows: TGCAGTGCTATTACCGTCGTGGCCCAAGAGACCCAGTACTTC.

The V call is TRBV4-1, the J call TRBJ2-2; no firm D call. This CDR3 comprises 11 residues. Germline V gives CDR1 MGHRA, CDR2 YSYEKL. Trimming stripped 6 bases from V and 8 bases from J, with 7 bases between. The CDR3 bases are TGCGCCAGCAGGGGGTCAGGGGAGCTGTTTTTT. Encoded protein: CASRGSGELFF.

This clonotype was detected ten times or more. The chain has TRBV7-9 and TRBJ2-1, with 8 bases aligning to TRBD1. The CDR3 consists of 14 residues. Trimming at V came to 2 bases and at J to 7 bases, leaving 4 bases not matched to a gene. Looked up from germline, CDR1 is SEHNR and CDR2 is FQNEAQ (reference sequence). The CDR3 DNA follows: TGTGCCAGCAGCTTAACGCAGGGGGCAAATGAGCAGTTCTTC. Translating it yields CASSLTQGANEQFF.

J is TRBJ2-1 and V is TRBV27, with D unresolved. CDR1 MNHEY and CDR2 SMNVEV come from the germline V gene (reference sequence). This CDR3 is built from 13 residues. V was pared by 6 bases and J by 6 bases, with 12 bases between. This CDR3 reads CASRPGRFNEQFF. CDR3 nucleotide sequence: TGTGCCAGCAGACCCGGACGGTTCAATGAGCAGTTCTTC.

The chain recombines TRBV12-3 or TRBV12-4 with TRBJ2-3; D remains unclear. V was clipped by 3 bases and J by 0 bases, with 16 bases between them. The CDR3 has 17 residues. The CDR3 DNA is TGTGCCAGCAGTTTTAGTATGGTGGGTGCTAGCACAGATACGCAGTATTTT. It is translated as CASSFSMVGASTDTQYF.

This clonotype was picked up many times. The V and J genes are TRBV19 and TRBJ1-1; D uncertain. The germline CDR1 and CDR2 sequences are LNHDA and SQIVND (reference sequence). V was trimmed by 8 bases and J by 0 bases, leaving 13 bases between them. The CDR3 runs to 14 residues. CDR3 protein: CASANPDVNTEAFF. CDR3 DNA sequence: TGTGCCAGTGCGAACCCGGACGTGAACACTGAAGCTTTCTTT.

There are a few counts of this clonotype. The rearrangement links TRBV4-3 to TRBJ2-1; a weak D match, TRBD2 (5 bases). The CDR3 length is 15 residues. V was clipped by 1 base and J by 2 bases, with 9 bases between them. CDR1 and CDR2 (germline): LGHNA, YSLEER. CDR3 loop: CASSQAGSTYNEQFF. For the CDR3, the DNA is TGCGCCAGCAGCCAAGCGGGATCTACCTACAATGAGCAGTTCTTC.

This clonotype was counted at least ten times. Here the CDR3 reads CSAIQGWDYEQYF. The CDR3 coding sequence is TGCAGTGCTATACAGGGCTGGGACTACGAGCAGTACTTC. The V call is TRBV20-1, the J call TRBJ2-7, with D possibly matching TRBD1 (6 bases). This CDR3 spans 13 amino acids. The germline CDR1 and CDR2 sequences are DFQATT and SNEGSKA (reference sequence). V shed 4 bases and J shed 3 bases, with 13 bases lying between them.

This clonotype was seen ten or more times. V gene TRBV12-3 or TRBV12-4 combines with J gene TRBJ1-1, with D unresolved. Trimming left V 3 bases short and J 3 bases short, with 11 bases between. The CDR3 is made up of 14 amino acids. This chain's CDR3 is CASSFWVADTEAFF. The CDR3 region has the DNA TGTGCCAGCAGTTTTTGGGTGGCGGACACTGAAGCTTTCTTT.

This chain links TRBV11-2 with TRBJ2-7; possibly TRBD2 for D (5 bases). The length of the CDR3 is 18 residues. V dropped 1 base and J dropped 0 bases, with 19 bases sitting between them. The germline gives CDR1 SGHAT, CDR2 FQNNGV. The CDR3 DNA reads as TGTGCCAGCAGCTTAGGGTTGGGCTGGCGGAGGAGCTCCTACGAGCAGTACTTC. This gives the protein CASSLGLGWRRSSYEQYF.

This clonotype has ten or more counts. V is TRBV12-3 or TRBV12-4 and J is TRBJ2-2; D possibly corresponds to TRBD1 (5 bases). The CDR3 has 14 residues. V gave up 1 base and J gave up 6 bases, with 9 bases separating them. This CDR3 is CASSLEGAPGELFF. The CDR3 nucleotides are TGTGCCAGCAGTTTAGAAGGGGCCCCCGGGGAGCTGTTTTTT.

This clonotype was observed a handful of times. The chain couples TRBV15 to TRBJ1-5; D is uncertain. This CDR3 has 15 amino acids. Trimming took off 3 bases at V and 0 bases at J, with 9 bases between the two ends. CDR1 is LNHNV and CDR2 is YYDKDF in the germline V gene (reference sequence). CDR3 in amino acids: CATSSSPYSNQPQHF. The CDR3 bases are TGTGCCACCAGCAGCAGTCCCTATAGCAATCAGCCCCAGCATTTT.

V and J are TRBV28 and TRBJ2-5; 8 positions agree with TRBD1. The CDR3 length is 15 residues. Germline values: CDR1 MDHEN, CDR2 SYDVKM. V was pared by 4 bases and J by 5 bases, with 9 bases of the junction left unmatched. CDR3 sequence reads: CASSYRTGMGETQYF. The CDR3 nucleotides read TGTGCCAGCAGTTACCGGACAGGGATGGGGGAGACCCAGTACTTC.

The V and J genes are TRBV20-1 and TRBJ1-1; D is uncertain. The CDR3 is 15 residues long. The germline V and J ends were trimmed by 5 bases and 1 base, with 17 bases remaining between them. Looked up from germline, CDR1 is DFQATT and CDR2 is SNEGSKA (reference sequence). The CDR3: CSAGWSGVGNTEAFF. The CDR3 nucleotides read TGCAGTGCTGGTTGGTCTGGGGTGGGGAACACTGAAGCTTTCTTT.

This clonotype was detected ten times or more. The chain couples TRBV12-3 or TRBV12-4 to TRBJ2-1, with D unresolved. There are 15 residues in the CDR3. Trimming left V 5 bases short and J 0 bases short, with 11 bases between. CDR3 in amino acids: CASSAGFSSYNEQFF. CDR3 DNA: TGTGCCAGCAGTGCAGGTTTTAGCTCCTACAATGAGCAGTTCTTC.

This clonotype showed up many times. This rearrangement joins TRBV12-3 or TRBV12-4 to TRBJ2-7, with 11 nucleotides matching TRBD1. CDR3 length: 16 residues. J lost 2 bases, V lost 3 bases, and 6 bases had no gene match. Written as DNA, the CDR3 is TGTGCCAGCAGTTTCGGACAGGGGGCGACAGCCTACGAGCAGTACTTC. It is translated as CASSFGQGATAYEQYF.

A few counts support this clonotype. The V call is TRBV20-1, the J call TRBJ2-7; D call uncertain. CDR1 is DFQATT, CDR2 SNEGSKA, per germline (reference sequence). This CDR3 contains 14 residues. Trimming removed 2 bases at V and 0 bases at J, with 11 bases between. The CDR3 DNA is TGCAGTGCTAGACAACTCAAGAGCTCCTACGAGCAGTACTTC. It encodes CSARQLKSSYEQYF.

This clonotype was seen more than once but under ten times. The rearrangement joins TRBV28 to TRBJ1-1, with 7 bases matching TRBD1. Germline trimming cut 6 bases from V and 12 bases from J; bases unmatched to any gene: 25. CDR1 MDHEN and CDR2 SYDVKM come from the germline V gene. The CDR3 extends over 17 amino acids. CDR3 sequence: CASSTILQGPEGDRTFF. In DNA, the CDR3 is TGTGCCAGCAGCACAATCCTACAGGGGCCCGAGGGTGATAGGACTTTCTTT.

The chain uses TRBV10-3 and TRBJ2-3, with D unresolved. This CDR3 spans 14 amino acids. Per germline, CDR1 ENHRY and CDR2 SYGVKD. V shed 2 bases and J shed 5 bases, with 11 bases lying between them. The CDR3 sequence: CAISENHAQDTQYF. The CDR3 DNA reads TGTGCCATCAGTGAGAACCATGCCCAAGATACGCAGTATTTT.

The sample holds many counts of this clonotype. The rearrangement links TRBV29-1 to TRBJ2-2; no definite D call. The germline V and J ends were trimmed by 0 bases and 4 bases, with 9 bases remaining between them. This CDR3 region has 14 residues. Germline assignment: CDR1 SQVTM and CDR2 ANQGSEA. CDR3 sequence (DNA): TGCAGCGTTGAAGAGGGCCGACCCACCGGGGAGCTGTTTTTT. As protein: CSVEEGRPTGELFF.

This clonotype was observed a few times. V and J are TRBV15 and TRBJ2-2, with D perhaps matching TRBD1 (5 bases). From germline, CDR1 is LNHNV and CDR2 YYDKDF (reference sequence). The CDR3 runs to 14 residues. V was pared by 5 bases and J by 0 bases, with 7 bases between. CDR3 nucleotides: TGTGCCACCAGCTCCAGGGCGAACACCGGGGAGCTGTTTTTT. This gives the protein CATSSRANTGELFF.

The J gene is TRBJ2-1, the V gene TRBV7-9; D gene uncertain. The CDR3 consists of 15 residues. From germline, CDR1 is SEHNR and CDR2 FQNEAQ (reference sequence). V was clipped by 4 bases and J by 9 bases, with 19 bases between them. CDR3 DNA: TGTGCCAGCAGCTCCACGTCCGGGCTCACGGGTGAGCAGTTCTTC. It translates to CASSSTSGLTGEQFF. Full variable domain (outside the CDR3, taken from reference TRBV7-9 and TRBJ2-1): DTGVSQNPRHKITKRGQNVTFRCDPISEHNRLYWYRQTLGQGPEFLTYFQNEAQLEKSRLLSDRFSAERPKGSFSTLEIQRTEQGDSAMYLCASSSTSGLTGEQFFGPGTRLTVL.

J is TRBJ2-6 and V is TRBV7-6, with D unclear. The CDR3 sequence is 17 residues long. V lost 3 bases and J lost 2, with 14 bases in between. Germline values: CDR1 SGHVS, CDR2 FNYEAQ. The CDR3 spells CASSFPYRGAGANVLTF. CDR3 in DNA: TGTGCCAGCAGCTTCCCTTACAGAGGCGCTGGGGCCAACGTCCTGACTTTC.

This chain joins TRBV29-1 and TRBJ2-7; D is ambiguous. Germline V gene sequence: CDR1 SQVTM, CDR2 ANQGSEA. Trimming removed 8 bases at V and 3 bases at J, with 5 bases between. This CDR3 spans 9 amino acids. The CDR3 spells CSPVYEQYF. In DNA form, the CDR3 reads TGCAGCCCGGTCTACGAGCAGTACTTC.

The table lists this clonotype with many counts. The chain joins TRBV7-2 to TRBJ1-5; D remains ambiguous. From germline, CDR1 is SGHTA and CDR2 FQGNSA. Trimming stripped 2 bases from V and 4 bases from J, with 12 bases between. This CDR3 contains 15 residues. The CDR3 region is CASSLRSQANQPQHF. The CDR3 region has the DNA TGTGCCAGCAGCTTAAGAAGTCAGGCTAATCAGCCCCAGCATTTT. The full variable domain, completed using reference TRBV7-2 and TRBJ1-5, is GAGVSQSPSNKVTEKGKDVELRCDPISGHTALYWYRQSLGQGLEFLIYFQGNSAPDKSGLPSDRFSAERTGGSVSTLTIQRTQQEDSAVYLCASSLRSQANQPQHFGDGTRLSIL.

The V and J genes are TRBV7-9 and TRBJ1-4, with D possibly being TRBD1 (5 bases). This CDR3 spans 15 amino acids. Per germline, CDR1 SEHNR and CDR2 FQNEAQ (reference sequence). V lost 5 bases and J lost 6, with 16 bases in between. The CDR3, as DNA: TGTGCCAGCAGCGCGACCGGGACGCAACATGAAAAACTGTTTTTT. This encodes CASSATGTQHEKLFF.

This clonotype was recorded at least ten times. The V gene is TRBV11-2, the J gene TRBJ2-1; D may correspond to TRBD1 or TRBD2 (6 bases each). Germline lookup yields CDR1 SGHAT and CDR2 FQNNGV. The CDR3 loop spans 15 amino acids. Trimming left V 5 bases short and J 3 bases short, with 14 bases between. CDR3 sequence (DNA): TGTGCCAGCAGCGCCAGCCGGGGGCTCTACAATGAGCAGTTCTTC. Translation gives CASSASRGLYNEQFF.